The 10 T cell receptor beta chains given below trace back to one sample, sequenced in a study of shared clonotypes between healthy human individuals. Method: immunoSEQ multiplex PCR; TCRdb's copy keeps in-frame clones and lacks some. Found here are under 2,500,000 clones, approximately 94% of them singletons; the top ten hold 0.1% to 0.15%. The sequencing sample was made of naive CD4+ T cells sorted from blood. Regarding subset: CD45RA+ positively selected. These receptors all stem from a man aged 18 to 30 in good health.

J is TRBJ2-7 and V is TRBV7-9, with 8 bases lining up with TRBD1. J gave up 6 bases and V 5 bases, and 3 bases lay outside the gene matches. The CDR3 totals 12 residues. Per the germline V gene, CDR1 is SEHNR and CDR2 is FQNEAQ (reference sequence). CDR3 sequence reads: CASSPDRGEQYF. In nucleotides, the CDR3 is TGTGCCAGCAGCCCCGACAGGGGCGAGCAGTACTTC.

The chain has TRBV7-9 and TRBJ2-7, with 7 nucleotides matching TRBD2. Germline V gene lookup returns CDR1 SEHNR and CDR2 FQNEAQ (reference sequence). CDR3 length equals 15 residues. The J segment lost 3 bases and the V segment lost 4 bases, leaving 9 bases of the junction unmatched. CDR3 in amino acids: CASSSTSAPRYEQYF. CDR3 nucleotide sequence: TGTGCCAGCAGCTCAACTAGCGCTCCTCGCTACGAGCAGTACTTC.

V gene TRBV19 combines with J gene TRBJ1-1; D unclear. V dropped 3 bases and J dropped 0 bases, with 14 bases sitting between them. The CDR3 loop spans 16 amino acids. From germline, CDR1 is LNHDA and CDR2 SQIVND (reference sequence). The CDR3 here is CASSIRAGVMNTEAFF. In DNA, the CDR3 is TGTGCCAGTAGTATCCGGGCAGGAGTCATGAACACTGAAGCTTTCTTT.

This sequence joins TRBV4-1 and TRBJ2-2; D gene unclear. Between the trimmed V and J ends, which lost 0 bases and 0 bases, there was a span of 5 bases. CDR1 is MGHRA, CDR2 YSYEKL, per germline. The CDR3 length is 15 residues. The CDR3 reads CASSQDSPNTGELFF. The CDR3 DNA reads TGCGCCAGCAGCCAAGATTCCCCGAACACCGGGGAGCTGTTTTTT.

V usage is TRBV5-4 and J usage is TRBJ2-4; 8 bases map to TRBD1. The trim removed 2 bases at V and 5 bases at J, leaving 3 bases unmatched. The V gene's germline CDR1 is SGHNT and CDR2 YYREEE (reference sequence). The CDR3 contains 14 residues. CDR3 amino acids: CASSLQGEENIQYF. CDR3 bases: TGTGCCAGCAGCTTACAGGGGGAAGAAAACATTCAGTACTTC. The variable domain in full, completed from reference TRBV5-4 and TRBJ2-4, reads ETGVTQSPTHLIKTRGQQVTLRCSSQSGHNTVSWYQQALGQGPQFIFQYYREEENGRGNFPPRFSGLQFPNYSSELNVNALELDDSALYLCASSLQGEENIQYFGAGTRLSVL.

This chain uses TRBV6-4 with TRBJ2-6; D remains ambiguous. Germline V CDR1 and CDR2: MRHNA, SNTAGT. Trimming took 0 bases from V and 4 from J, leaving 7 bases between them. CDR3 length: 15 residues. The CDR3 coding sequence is TGTGCCAGCAGTGACTCGACGGCCGGGGCCAACGTCCTGACTTTC. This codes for CASSDSTAGANVLTF.

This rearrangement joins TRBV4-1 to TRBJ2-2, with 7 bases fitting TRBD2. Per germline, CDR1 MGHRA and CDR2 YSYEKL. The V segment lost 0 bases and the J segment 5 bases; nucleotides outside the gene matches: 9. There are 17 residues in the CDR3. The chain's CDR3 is CASSQDLAGAETGELFF. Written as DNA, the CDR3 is TGCGCCAGCAGCCAAGATCTCGCGGGAGCGGAGACCGGGGAGCTGTTTTTT.

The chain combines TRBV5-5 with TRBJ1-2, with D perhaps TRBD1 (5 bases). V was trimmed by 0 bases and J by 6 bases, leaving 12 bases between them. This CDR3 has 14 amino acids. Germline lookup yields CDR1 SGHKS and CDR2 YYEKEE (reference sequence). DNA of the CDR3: TGTGCCAGCAGCTTGGTTCCGGGGCCGGATGGCTACACCTTC. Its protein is CASSLVPGPDGYTF.

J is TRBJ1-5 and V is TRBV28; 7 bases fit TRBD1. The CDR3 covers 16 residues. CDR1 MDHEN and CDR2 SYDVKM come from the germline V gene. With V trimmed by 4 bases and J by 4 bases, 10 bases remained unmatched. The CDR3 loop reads CASSSRRQGTNQPQHF. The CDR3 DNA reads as TGTGCCAGCAGTTCCCGTCGACAGGGTACTAATCAGCCCCAGCATTTT. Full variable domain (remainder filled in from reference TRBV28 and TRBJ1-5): DVKVTQSSRYLVKRTGEKVFLECVQDMDHENMFWYRQDPGLGLRLIYFSYDVKMKEKGDIPEGYSVSREKKERFSLILESASTNQTSMYLCASSSRRQGTNQPQHFGDGTRLSIL.

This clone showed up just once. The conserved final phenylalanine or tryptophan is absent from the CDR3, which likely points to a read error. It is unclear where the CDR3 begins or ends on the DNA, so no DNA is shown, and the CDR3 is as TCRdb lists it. The CDR3 region is CSAREFMGV. The gene calls are TRBV20-1 and TRBJ1-1. Germline loops: CDR1 DFQATT, CDR2 SNEGSKA (reference sequence). The CDR3 is made up of 9 amino acids, end residues included.